Each of the 32 T cell receptor beta chains below was sequenced from the same sample in a study of PD-1 blockade in classical Hodgkin lymphoma. Time point meaning: cycle 4 day 1 (C4D1), after 5 to 7 weeks of nivolumab. All the patients suffered relapse after autologous stem cell transplantation, and brentuximab vedotin exposure differed. Data came from immunoSEQ multiplex PCR; TCRdb stores just in-frame clones and leaves some out. The sample holds tens of thousands of clones; 80% are singletons and the top ten take 19%. The source was peripheral blood mononuclear cells (PBMCs), collected before the fourth cycle of nivolumab. Receptor source: a human donor with classical Hodgkin lymphoma.

The rearrangement joins TRBV21-1 to TRBJ1-2. TRBV21-1 is described as a pseudogene. The CDR3 is 12 amino acids. This CDR3 is CASREGNYGYTF. In DNA, the CDR3 is TGTGCCAGCAGGGAAGGTAACTATGGCTACACCTTC.

The chain has TRBV7-9 and TRBJ2-7; maybe TRBD2 (5 bases). The CDR3 runs to 12 residues. Trimming took 7 bases from V and 1 from J, leaving 8 bases between them. Per germline, CDR1 SEHNR and CDR2 FQNEAQ (reference sequence). CDR3 coding DNA: TGTGCCAGCATTGGGAGTTCCTACGAGCAGTACTTC. This gives the protein CASIGSSYEQYF.

The V call is TRBV6-4, the J call TRBJ2-7; TRBD1 aligns across 9 bases. The CDR3 length is 14 residues. V was clipped by 9 bases and J by 0 bases; unmatched bases: 6. Germline CDR1 and CDR2: MRHNA and SNTAGT. The CDR3 loop reads CARITGGDSYEQYF. As DNA, the CDR3 is TGTGCCAGGATTACAGGGGGCGACTCCTACGAGCAGTACTTC.

The chain links TRBV2 to TRBJ2-2; 8 bases line up with TRBD2. Germline V gene sequence: CDR1 SNHLY, CDR2 FYNNEI. V gave up 4 bases and J gave up 0 bases; unmatched junction bases: 7. The CDR3 length is 17 residues. CDR3 sequence: CASSARAGVTNTGELFF. In nucleotides, the CDR3 is TGTGCCAGCAGTGCTCGAGCGGGGGTTACGAACACCGGGGAGCTGTTTTTT.

The rearrangement joins TRBV11-2 to TRBJ1-5, with 10 bases lining up with TRBD1. The germline gives CDR1 SGHAT, CDR2 FQNNGV. With 1 base clipped from V and 5 bases from J, the junction kept 2 bases outside the gene matches. The CDR3 spans 15 residues. CDR3 protein: CASSLGTGGYQPQHF. CDR3 DNA: TGTGCCAGCAGCTTAGGGACAGGGGGATATCAGCCCCAGCATTTT. The full variable domain, with the rest looked up from reference TRBV11-2 and TRBJ1-5, is EAGVAQSPRYKIIEKRQSVAFWCNPISGHATLYWYQQILGQGPKLLIQFQNNGVVDDSQLPKDRFSAERLKGVDSTLKIQPAKLEDSAVYLCASSLGTGGYQPQHFGDGTRLSIL.

The V gene is TRBV7-3, the J gene TRBJ2-2, with D possibly being TRBD1 (6 bases). The ends were cut back, 1 base at V and 0 bases at J, with 9 bases in the middle. In germline, CDR1 is SGHTA, CDR2 FQGTGA. The CDR3 contains 16 residues. In nucleotides, the CDR3 is TGTGCCAGCAGCTTAAGGACAGCGGCGAACACCGGGGAGCTGTTTTTT. Translated: CASSLRTAANTGELFF.

V is TRBV19 and J is TRBJ2-1; TRBD2 agrees at 7 bases. V dropped 5 bases and J dropped 0; count of bases not matched to a gene: 4. Germline V lookup: CDR1 LNHDA, CDR2 SQIVND (reference sequence). There are 15 residues in the CDR3. This chain's CDR3 is CASSVSGNSYNEQFF. The DNA of the CDR3 is TGTGCCAGTAGTGTGAGCGGGAACTCCTACAATGAGCAGTTCTTC.

The chain combines TRBV27 with TRBJ1-3; unclear D gene. Deletions cut 5 bases from V and 4 bases from J, with 12 bases between. This CDR3 is built from 14 residues. Germline CDR1 reads MNHEY; CDR2 reads SMNVEV (reference sequence). The CDR3 DNA sequence: TGTGCCAGCAGTCTCTTATTAGGGGGAAACACCATATATTTT. Its translation is CASSLLLGGNTIYF.

This clone is judged large (0.1 to 1%). The rearrangement uses TRBV4-1 and TRBJ2-7; 7 bases align to TRBD2. The CDR3 has 16 amino acids. V trimming: 4 bases; J trimming: 2 bases; junction bases outside the gene matches: 11. The germline CDR1 and CDR2 sequences are MGHRA and YSYEKL. The CDR3 DNA reads as TGCGCCAGCAGCCCCCTGGAAGCGGGACCACCCTACGAGCAGTACTTC. Its translation: CASSPLEAGPPYEQYF.

V gene TRBV27 combines with J gene TRBJ2-7; 10 bases align to TRBD1. V lost 6 bases to trimming and J lost 6 bases; unmatched junction nucleotides: 11. Germline V gene data show CDR1 as MNHEY and CDR2 as SMNVEV (reference sequence). The CDR3 has 15 amino acids. The chain's CDR3 is CASRITGTGVFEQYF. The CDR3 nucleotides read TGTGCCAGCAGAATCACCGGGACAGGGGTGTTCGAGCAGTACTTC.

The rearrangement uses TRBV30 and TRBJ1-2; D remains ambiguous. The CDR3 runs to 18 residues. V was shortened by 3 bases and J by 0 bases, with 23 bases between the two germline ends. Germline V gene sequence: CDR1 GTSNPN, CDR2 SVGIG (reference sequence). The CDR3 DNA sequence: TGTGCCTGGAGCGCTCCTTTTGGGCACTTTTTAGCTAACTATGGCTACACCTTC. Translation: CAWSAPFGHFLANYGYTF.

The V call is TRBV11-2, the J call TRBJ2-5, with 16 bases fitting TRBD2. The junction had 3 bases not matched to a gene; V was cut back by 5 bases and J by 3 bases. Germline V gene data show CDR1 as SGHAT and CDR2 as FQNNGV. The CDR3 runs 16 residues. The CDR3 reads CASSRGTSGGEETQYF. The CDR3 nucleotides are TGTGCCAGCAGCCGCGGGACTAGCGGGGGGGAAGAGACCCAGTACTTC.

This clone was seen only a few times. The gene calls are TRBV6-1 and TRBJ1-5; 7 bases map to TRBD1. CDR3 length: 18 amino acids. Germline V gene sequence: CDR1 MNHNS, CDR2 SASEGT. V shed 4 bases, J shed 4 bases, and the junction held 16 bases outside the gene matches. Written as DNA, the CDR3 is TGTGCCAGCAGTGCCTCTCGATCCGACAGGGCCCTTAATCAGCCCCAGCATTTT. Protein: CASSASRSDRALNQPQHF.

This clone was counted a few times. The V and J genes are TRBV27 and TRBJ1-3, with D possibly being TRBD1 (6 bases). This CDR3 has 14 amino acids. Per germline, CDR1 MNHEY and CDR2 SMNVEV (reference sequence). Trimming cost V 8 bases and J 9 bases, with 20 bases left between them. As DNA, the CDR3 is TGTGCCAGCGCTATACAGGGTCCACGGGGCACCATATATTTT. Translated, it gives CASAIQGPRGTIYF.

V gene TRBV19 combines with J gene TRBJ1-2; tentatively, D is TRBD1 (5 bases). CDR1 and CDR2 (germline): LNHDA, SQIVND (reference sequence). CDR3 size: 13 residues. Trimming removed 4 bases from V and 7 bases from J, with 13 bases in between. The CDR3: CASSTSRVGGYTF. The CDR3, as DNA: TGTGCCAGTAGTACCAGCAGGGTTGGTGGCTACACCTTC.

The rearrangement uses TRBV7-9 and TRBJ2-1; D is possibly TRBD1 or TRBD2 (7 bases each). The CDR3 contains 14 residues. In germline, CDR1 is SEHNR, CDR2 FQNEAQ (reference sequence). V lost 10 bases and J lost 8, with 21 bases in between. The CDR3 loop is CATSQGGSLHEQFF. Written as DNA, the CDR3 is TGTGCCACCAGTCAGGGGGGGAGTCTCCATGAGCAGTTCTTC.

The rearrangement uses TRBV9 and TRBJ2-7, with no clear D. The CDR3 is made up of 13 amino acids. Trimming took off 4 bases at V and 0 bases at J, with 8 bases between the two ends. Germline V lookup: CDR1 SGDLS, CDR2 YYNGEE. The CDR3 reads CASSPLNSYEQYF. Written as DNA, the CDR3 is TGTGCCAGCAGCCCATTGAACTCCTACGAGCAGTACTTC. The full variable domain, in which reference TRBV9 and TRBJ2-7 provide the parts outside the CDR3, is DSGVTQTPKHLITATGQRVTLRCSPRSGDLSVYWYQQSLDQGLQFLIQYYNGEERAKGNILERFSAQQFPDLHSELNLSSLELGDSALYFCASSPLNSYEQYFGPGTRLTVT.

V gene TRBV30 combines with J gene TRBJ1-4, with 7 bases that match TRBD1. Per the germline V gene, CDR1 is GTSNPN and CDR2 is SVGIG (reference sequence). V shed 0 bases and J 7 bases; nucleotides not matched to a gene: 8. CDR3 length equals 15 residues. Here the CDR3 DNA reads TGTGCCTGGAGTGTTCTTGGGACAGTGGCTGAAAAACTGTTTTTT. Translated: CAWSVLGTVAEKLFF.

The chain couples TRBV7-2 to TRBJ1-5; unclear D gene. This CDR3 spans 15 amino acids. Germline assignment: CDR1 SGHTA and CDR2 FQGNSA. Trimming stripped 0 bases from V and 4 bases from J, with 10 bases between. The CDR3 is CASSLAGRLNQPQHF. CDR3 DNA sequence: TGTGCCAGCAGCTTAGCTGGTAGGCTAAATCAGCCCCAGCATTTT.

The chain joins TRBV4-3 to TRBJ1-5; D remains ambiguous. V gave up 0 bases and J gave up 5 bases, with 5 bases separating them. There are 13 residues in the CDR3. The germline V gene has CDR1 LGHNA and CDR2 YSLEER. DNA for the CDR3: TGCGCCAGCAGCCAAGATGCGGATCAGCCCCAGCATTTT. It specifies CASSQDADQPQHF.

This clone was detected only once. The chain has TRBV6-4 and TRBJ2-1; D unresolved. The CDR3 consists of 9 residues. CDR1 and CDR2 from the germline V gene are MRHNA and SNTAGT. The V and J ends lost 3 bases and 9 bases respectively, with 0 bases between them. The CDR3 sequence is CASSDEQFF. Here the CDR3 DNA reads TGTGCCAGCAGTGATGAGCAGTTCTTC.

This chain joins TRBV5-1 and TRBJ1-6; no reliable D call. The germline CDR1 and CDR2 sequences are SGHRS and YFSETQ. Trimming removed 0 bases at V and 5 bases at J, with 9 bases between. This CDR3 spans 15 amino acids. Here the CDR3 reads CASSLDGRDNSPLHF. The DNA of the CDR3 is TGCGCCAGCAGCTTGGACGGCAGAGATAATTCACCCCTCCACTTT. Full variable domain (missing parts from reference TRBV5-1 and TRBJ1-6): KAGVTQTPRYLIKTRGQQVTLSCSPISGHRSVSWYQQTPGQGLQFLFEYFSETQRNKGNFPGRFSGRQFSNSRSEMNVSTLELGDSALYLCASSLDGRDNSPLHFGNGTRLTVT.

The V gene is TRBV5-1, the J gene TRBJ1-1, with TRBD1 as a possible D gene (5 bases). Germline values: CDR1 SGHRS, CDR2 YFSETQ. The germline V and J ends were trimmed by 4 bases and 4 bases, with 14 bases remaining between them. This CDR3 has 14 amino acids. CDR3 region: CASSLLGPPTEAFF. The DNA for the CDR3 is TGCGCCAGCAGCCTCTTGGGGCCTCCCACTGAAGCTTTCTTT. Full variable domain (missing parts from reference TRBV5-1 and TRBJ1-1): KAGVTQTPRYLIKTRGQQVTLSCSPISGHRSVSWYQQTPGQGLQFLFEYFSETQRNKGNFPGRFSGRQFSNSRSEMNVSTLELGDSALYLCASSLLGPPTEAFFGQGTRLTVV.

The rearrangement uses TRBV5-1 and TRBJ1-1; D perhaps matches TRBD1 (5 bases). V was cut by 3 bases and J by 1 base, with 16 bases left in between. In germline, CDR1 is SGHRS, CDR2 YFSETQ. CDR3 length: 16 amino acids. CDR3 in DNA: TGCGCCAGCAGCTATGGGGCGGGGACGGGGAACACTGAAGCTTTCTTT. Translating it yields CASSYGAGTGNTEAFF. Filled out from reference TRBV5-1 and TRBJ1-1, the complete variable domain reads KAGVTQTPRYLIKTRGQQVTLSCSPISGHRSVSWYQQTPGQGLQFLFEYFSETQRNKGNFPGRFSGRQFSNSRSEMNVSTLELGDSALYLCASSYGAGTGNTEAFFGQGTRLTVV.

The CDR3 DNA sequence: TGTGCCAGCAGCCCGGACCCTAGCACAGATACGCAGTATTTT. Its translation is CASSPDPSTDTQYF. The rearrangement links TRBV5-4 to TRBJ2-3; D gene unclear. CDR3 length: 14 amino acids. Deletions cut 4 bases from V and 0 bases from J, with 9 bases between. Per the germline V gene, CDR1 is SGHNT and CDR2 is YYREEE (reference sequence).

The chain joins TRBV19 to TRBJ2-7; 10 bases map to TRBD2. The CDR3 is 15 amino acids. J was trimmed by 5 bases and V by 5 bases; bases with no gene match: 9. CDR1 LNHDA and CDR2 SQIVND come from the germline V gene (reference sequence). CDR3 bases: TGTGCCAGTAGTGCCGCTAGCGGGAGTCTCAACGAGCAGTACTTC. As protein: CASSAASGSLNEQYF.

This chain joins TRBV11-2 and TRBJ1-1, with 8 bases identical to TRBD1. The CDR3 has 13 residues. Germline-derived CDR1 and CDR2 are SGHAT and FQNNGV. J lost 4 bases, V lost 5 bases, and 3 bases had no gene match. CDR3 DNA: TGTGCCAGCAGCGCGACAGGGGTCACTGAAGCTTTCTTT. As protein: CASSATGVTEAFF.

The CDR3 sequence is CASIASGRWGYTF. Written as DNA, the CDR3 is TGTGCCAGCATTGCGAGCGGGCGTTGGGGCTACACCTTC. V is TRBV28 and J is TRBJ1-2; D is unclear. V was clipped by 7 bases and J by 8 bases, with 17 bases between them. Germline V gene sequence: CDR1 MDHEN, CDR2 SYDVKM. CDR3 length: 13 residues.

V usage is TRBV11-2 and J usage is TRBJ2-5, with 9 bases that match TRBD2. The length of the CDR3 is 16 residues. Germline loops: CDR1 SGHAT, CDR2 FQNNGV. V dropped 2 bases and J dropped 4; count of bases not matched to a gene: 8. CDR3 DNA: TGTGCCAGCAGCTTATCCGGCGGGGGGGCATTAGAGACCCAGTACTTC. This encodes CASSLSGGGALETQYF.

The V call is TRBV12-2, the J call TRBJ1-5; the table assigns TRBD1, which was not confirmed against the DNA. TRBV12-2 counts as a pseudogene. The CDR3 is 17 amino acids. CDR3 coding DNA: TGTGCAAGTCGCTTATTACAGGGAAAGTATAGCAATCAGCCCCAGCATTTT. It codes for CASRLLQGKYSNQPQHF.

The CDR3 DNA reads TGTGCCAGCTCACCATGGAATGCGGAGACCCAGTACTTC. Translation gives CASSPWNAETQYF. This chain connects TRBV18 to TRBJ2-5, with unresolved D. This CDR3 is built from 13 residues. The V and J ends lost 2 bases and 5 bases respectively, with 9 bases between them. Germline loops: CDR1 KGHSH, CDR2 LQKENI.

This clone was counted only a few times. The V and J genes are TRBV30 and TRBJ2-6; D is perhaps TRBD1 (5 bases). CDR1 GTSNPN and CDR2 SVGIG come from the germline V gene (reference sequence). V lost 6 bases and J lost 2, with 11 bases in between. The CDR3 spans 14 residues. DNA for the CDR3: TGTGCCTGTATCGACAGAACTGGGGCCAACGTCCTGACTTTC. Translated, it gives CACIDRTGANVLTF.